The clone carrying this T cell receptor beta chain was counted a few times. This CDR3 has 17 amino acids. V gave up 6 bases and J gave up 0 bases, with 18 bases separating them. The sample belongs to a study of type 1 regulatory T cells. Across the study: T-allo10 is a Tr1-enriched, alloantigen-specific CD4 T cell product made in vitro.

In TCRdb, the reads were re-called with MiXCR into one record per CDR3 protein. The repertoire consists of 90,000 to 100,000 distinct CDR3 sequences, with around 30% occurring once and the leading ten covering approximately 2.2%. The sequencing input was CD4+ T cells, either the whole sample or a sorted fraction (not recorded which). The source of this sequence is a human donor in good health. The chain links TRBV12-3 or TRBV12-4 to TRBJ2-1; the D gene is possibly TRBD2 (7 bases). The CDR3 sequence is CASSPRGAVVSYNEQFF. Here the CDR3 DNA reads TGTGCCAGCAGCCCCCGGGGGGCCGTGGTCTCCTACAATGAGCAGTTCTTC.